The present T cell receptor (beta chain) was sequenced within a study of metastatic and nonmetastatic thyroid tumors. Study-level information: Malignant thyroid and benign thyroid patients provided blood and tumor or nodule tissue whose repertoires were compared. Study-wide results and caveats: Compared with benign nodules, malignant thyroid tumors were reported to have significantly higher TCR beta diversity in both blood and tumor.

No treatment had been given to any patient before thyroid surgery. Germline V lookup: CDR1 MGHRA, CDR2 YSYEKL. V lost 3 bases and J lost 4; bases outside the gene matches: 6. This CDR3 contains 15 residues. Points on this clone: Its antigen remains unidentified.

Authors' processing steps: Researchers built a distant-metastasis classifier for papillary thyroid cancer that drew on CDR3 differences across clinicopathological groups. TCRdb reanalyzed the PCR reads with MiXCR. TCRdb, rather than the study authors, made the V and J calls. The table shows roughly 18,000 clones, with less than 35% occurring only once. This sequence joins TRBV4-1 and TRBJ1-5; 7 bases line up with TRBD1. Sequencing input: tumor tissue. The clonotype was recovered from a female donor with papillary thyroid cancer or a benign thyroid nodule (not recorded which). Some clones in this sample may be carry-over from other donors' samples. The CDR3 sequence: CASSQVTGSNQPQHF. CDR3 sequence (DNA): TGCGCCAGCAGCCAGGTGACAGGGTCGAATCAGCCCCAGCATTTT.